This T cell receptor (beta chain) was profiled in a study of blood T cells in healthy people across ages. Study results and caveats: Strong correlation existed between TCR beta diversity and naive T cell percentage. Higher diversity, along with more naive CD4+ cells, distinguished long-lived donors from aged donors. Older individuals had lower TCR beta diversity per million T cells (the decline was roughly linear).

A sample-barcoded 5' primer and a J-beta primer mix were used in a second PCR of about 6 to 11 cycles. TCRdb redid the calling of the 5' RACE reads with MiXCR, one entry per CDR3 protein. Among fewer than 2,000,000 distinct CDR3 sequences listed, about two fifths were seen once. The individuals who served as donors were healthy Caucasians living in Russia, aged roughly 6 to 90. Trimming removed 2 bases at V and 7 bases at J, with 17 bases between. Germline CDR1 reads DFQATT; CDR2 reads SNEGSKA (reference sequence). The CDR3 consists of 14 residues. A word on this clonotype: Antigen specificity is unknown.

The sample taken for sequencing was blood. V gene TRBV20-1 combines with J gene TRBJ1-2, with D perhaps matching TRBD1 (6 bases). This TCR was recovered from a human donor in good health. CDR3 region: CSARFVAGAGGYTF. The CDR3 region has the DNA TGCAGTGCTAGATTTGTGGCGGGGGCCGGTGGCTACACCTTC.